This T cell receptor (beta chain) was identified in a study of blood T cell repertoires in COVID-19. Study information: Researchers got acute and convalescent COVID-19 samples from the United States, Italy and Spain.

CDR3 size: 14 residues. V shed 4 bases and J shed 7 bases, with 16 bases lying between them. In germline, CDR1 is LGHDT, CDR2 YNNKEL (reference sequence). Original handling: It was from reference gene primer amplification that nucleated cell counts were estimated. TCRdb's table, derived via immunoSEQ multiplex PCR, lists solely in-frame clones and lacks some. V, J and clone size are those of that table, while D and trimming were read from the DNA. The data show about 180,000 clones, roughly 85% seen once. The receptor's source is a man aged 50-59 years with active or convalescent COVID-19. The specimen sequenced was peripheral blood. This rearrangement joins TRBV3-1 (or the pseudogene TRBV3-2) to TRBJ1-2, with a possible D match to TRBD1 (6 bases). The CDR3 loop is CASSPGQTMGGYTF. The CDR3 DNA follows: TGTGCCAGCAGCCCTGGACAGACAATGGGTGGCTACACCTTC.